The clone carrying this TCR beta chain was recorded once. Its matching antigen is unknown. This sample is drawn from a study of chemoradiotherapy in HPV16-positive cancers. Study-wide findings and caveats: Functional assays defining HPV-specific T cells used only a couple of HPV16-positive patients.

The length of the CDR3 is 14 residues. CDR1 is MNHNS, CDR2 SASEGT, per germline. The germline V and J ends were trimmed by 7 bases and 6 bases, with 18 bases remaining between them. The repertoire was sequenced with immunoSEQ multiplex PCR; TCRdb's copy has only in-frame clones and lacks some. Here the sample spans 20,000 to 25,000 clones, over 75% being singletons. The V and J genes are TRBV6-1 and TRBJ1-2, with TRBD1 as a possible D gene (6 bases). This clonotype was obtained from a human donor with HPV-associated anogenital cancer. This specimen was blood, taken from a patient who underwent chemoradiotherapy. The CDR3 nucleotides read TGTGCCAGCATCCCGGACAGATTAAGTAATGGCTACACCTTC. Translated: CASIPDRLSNGYTF.